This is a list of T cell receptor beta chains from one sample in a study of CXCR3 chemokines and chemotherapy response in bladder cancer. From the PCR reads, TCRdb called clonotypes with MiXCR, one entry per CDR3 protein. The sample holds about 3,000 distinct CDR3 sequences, approximately 26% seen once. Sampling took place from a patient whose treatment included neoadjuvant chemotherapy. Receptor source: a human donor with bladder cancer that did not respond to neoadjuvant chemotherapy. The CDR3 runs from the conserved cysteine through the conserved F or W. Each record gives: D gene, J gene, clone size, V gene, CDR3 protein, CDR3 DNA. The D gene is left open where the match is weak. The size field is filled for only some rows; it gives once, few, many or a size class.

D: -; J: TRBJ1-1; size: medium-sized; V: TRBV7-2; CDR3: CASSRGYGTEAFF; DNA: TGTGCCAGCAGCCGGGGGTATGGCACTGAAGCTTTCTTT
D: -; J: TRBJ2-3; size: many; V: TRBV14; CDR3: CASSHPLADTQYF; DNA: TGTGCCAGCAGCCATCCTTTAGCAGATACGCAGTATTTT
D: -; J: TRBJ1-2; size: many; V: TRBV12-3/TRBV12-4; CDR3: CASRISGEGPGDGYTF; DNA: TGTGCCAGCAGAATATCCGGCGAGGGTCCAGGGGACGGCTACACCTTC
D: TRBD1; J: TRBJ1-5; size: many; V: TRBV20-1; CDR3: CSARPAPDRGGQPQHF; DNA: TGCAGTGCTAGACCCGCCCCCGACAGGGGCGGTCAGCCCCAGCATTTT
D: TRBD2; J: TRBJ2-3; size: medium-sized; V: TRBV6-6; CDR3: CASRDGGSTDTQYF; DNA: TGTGCCAGCAGGGACGGGGGGAGCACAGATACGCAGTATTTT
D: -; J: TRBJ2-7; size: -; V: TRBV6-6; CDR3: CASSDSPEQYF; DNA: TGTGCCAGCAGTGACTCCCCCGAGCAGTACTTC
D: -; J: TRBJ2-1; size: many; V: TRBV14; CDR3: CASSQASGLYNEQFF; DNA: TGTGCCAGCAGCCAAGCGTCAGGCCTATACAATGAGCAGTTCTTC
D: -; J: TRBJ1-1; size: medium-sized; V: TRBV5-4; CDR3: CASSLGAPPQGIAEAFF; DNA: TGTGCCAGCAGCTTGGGTGCCCCCCCCCAGGGTATTGCTGAAGCTTTCTTT
D: TRBD2; J: TRBJ2-1; size: medium-sized; V: TRBV24-1; CDR3: CATSASGGHNEQFF; DNA: TGTGCCACCAGTGCTAGCGGGGGGCACAATGAGCAGTTCTTC
D: TRBD1; J: TRBJ1-1; size: many; V: TRBV20-1; CDR3: CSADREGMGTEAFF; DNA: TGCAGCGCCGACAGGGAAGGGATGGGCACTGAAGCTTTCTTT
D: TRBD1; J: TRBJ1-2; size: -; V: TRBV19; CDR3: CASSIQGANGYTF; DNA: TGTGCCAGTAGTATACAGGGGGCGAATGGCTACACCTTC
D: TRBD1; J: TRBJ2-3; size: medium-sized; V: TRBV10-3; CDR3: CAISETTTGTGVTDTQYF; DNA: TGTGCCATCAGTGAGACGACAACCGGGACAGGGGTCACAGATACGCAGTATTTT
D: -; J: TRBJ2-7; size: medium-sized; V: TRBV6-5; CDR3: CASSFSWTGYEQYF; DNA: TGTGCCAGCAGTTTTTCCTGGACTGGATACGAGCAGTACTTC
D: -; J: TRBJ1-1; size: many; V: TRBV5-4; CDR3: CASSLVKNTEAFF; DNA: TGTGCCAGCAGCTTGGTAAAGAACACTGAAGCTTTCTTT
D: -; J: TRBJ2-2; size: medium-sized; V: TRBV24-1; CDR3: CATSPRGNTGELFF; DNA: TGTGCCACCAGTCCCAGGGGAAACACCGGGGAGCTGTTTTTT
D: TRBD1; J: TRBJ2-7; size: large; V: TRBV6-2/TRBV6-3; CDR3: CASSPSYRGWSSEQYF; DNA: TGTGCCAGCAGTCCTTCCTACAGGGGGTGGTCTAGCGAGCAGTACTTC
D: TRBD2; J: TRBJ2-7; size: -; V: TRBV2; CDR3: CAITSGGAGEQYF; DNA: TGTGCCATCACTAGCGGGGGGGCAGGCGAGCAGTACTTC
D: -; J: TRBJ1-5; size: many; V: TRBV7-9; CDR3: CASSLASGFSNQPQHF; DNA: TGTGCCAGCAGCTTAGCATCGGGTTTCAGCAATCAGCCCCAGCATTTT
D: TRBD1; J: TRBJ1-2; size: -; V: TRBV20-1; CDR3: CSAIDRGVNYGYTF; DNA: TGCAGTGCGATTGACAGGGGCGTCAACTATGGCTACACCTTC
D: TRBD1; J: TRBJ2-2; size: medium-sized; V: TRBV29-1; CDR3: CSVDRASGELFF; DNA: TGCAGCGTAGACAGGGCCTCCGGGGAGCTGTTTTTT
D: TRBD1; J: TRBJ1-4; size: many; V: TRBV5-6; CDR3: CASSQTGRTNEKLFF; DNA: TGTGCCAGCAGTCAGACAGGGCGGACTAATGAAAAACTGTTTTTT
D: -; J: TRBJ1-1; size: many; V: TRBV5-4; CDR3: CASSFSGGANTEAFF; DNA: TGTGCCAGCAGCTTTTCCGGGGGCGCGAACACTGAAGCTTTCTTT